The 9 T cell receptor beta chains listed next were all sequenced from one sample in a study of CD8+ T cells in alopecia areata. This sample's treatment: oral pan-JAK inhibitor, 5-10 mg twice daily. Once RNA had been extracted, it was reverse transcribed into cDNA to act as the sequencing template. Generated by immunoSEQ multiplex PCR, the TCRdb table keeps only in-frame clones and is missing some. Among over 200,000 clones, 55% to 70% were seen once, and the ten largest hold more than 3.5%. The starting material was CD4+ T cells sorted from blood, obtained at week 4, from a patient treated with tofacitinib. These receptors all come from a human donor with alopecia areata.

This clone has just a few counts. The gene calls are TRBV30 and TRBJ2-7; 10 bases are shared with TRBD1. The CDR3 has 13 residues. Trimming removed 7 bases from V and 0 bases from J; junction bases left unmatched: 3. Looked up from germline, CDR1 is GTSNPN and CDR2 is SVGIG (reference sequence). The CDR3 DNA reads TGTGCCTTCTGGACAGGGGGCTCCTACGAGCAGTACTTC. Residues: CAFWTGGSYEQYF.

The chain uses TRBV5-4 and TRBJ1-1; no clear D. The CDR3 is made up of 14 amino acids. CDR1 is SGHNT, CDR2 YYREEE, per germline (reference sequence). The ends were cut back, 1 base at V and 1 base at J, with 8 bases in the middle. CDR3: CASSLWAANTEAFF. The CDR3 DNA is TGTGCCAGCAGCTTGTGGGCGGCGAACACTGAAGCTTTCTTT. Complete variable domain (other parts from reference TRBV5-4 and TRBJ1-1): ETGVTQSPTHLIKTRGQQVTLRCSSQSGHNTVSWYQQALGQGPQFIFQYYREEENGRGNFPPRFSGLQFPNYSSELNVNALELDDSALYLCASSLWAANTEAFFGQGTRLTVV.

The chain has TRBV2 and TRBJ1-2; D is unclear. V was cut by 1 base and J by 4 bases, with 1 base left in between. CDR1 SNHLY and CDR2 FYNNEI come from the germline V gene. The CDR3 loop spans 11 amino acids. CDR3 amino acids: CASSEGYGYTF. In DNA form, the CDR3 reads TGTGCCAGCAGTGAAGGCTATGGCTACACCTTC.

The chain combines TRBV9 with TRBJ2-3; 7 bases line up with TRBD2. This CDR3 has 13 amino acids. V was pared by 3 bases and J by 2 bases, with 0 bases of the junction left unmatched. Germline V gene data show CDR1 as SGDLS and CDR2 as YYNGEE. The CDR3 is CASSGLATDTQYF. CDR3 nucleotide sequence: TGTGCCAGCAGCGGACTAGCCACAGATACGCAGTATTTT.

The V and J genes are TRBV29-1 and TRBJ1-2, with D possibly being TRBD1 (5 bases). The V end lost 3 bases, the J end lost 4 bases, and 18 bases lay between the germline ends. CDR3 length: 15 residues. Germline values: CDR1 SQVTM, CDR2 ANQGSEA. CDR3 nucleotide sequence: TGCAGCGTTGAGGAGGGGAAAGGGAGCCGCTATGGCTACACCTTC. Protein: CSVEEGKGSRYGYTF. Looking up the rest from reference TRBV29-1 and TRBJ1-2 gives the full variable domain: SAVISQKPSRDICQRGTSLTIQCQVDSQVTMMFWYRQQPGQSLTLIATANQGSEATYESGFVIDKFPISRPNLTFSTLTVSNMSPEDSSIYLCSVEEGKGSRYGYTFGSGTRLTVV.

This chain connects TRBV4-3 to TRBJ2-1; 10 nucleotides align to TRBD2. CDR1 is LGHNA, CDR2 YSLEER, per germline. The junction had 11 bases not matched to a gene; V was cut back by 0 bases and J by 9 bases. This CDR3 spans 17 amino acids. This chain's CDR3 is CASSQDPQSGGAGEQFF. In DNA, the CDR3 is TGCGCCAGCAGCCAAGATCCTCAGAGCGGGGGGGCAGGTGAGCAGTTCTTC.

This clone has just a few counts. This chain links TRBV10-3 with TRBJ2-6, with D uncertain. This CDR3 region has 13 residues. Trimming left V 8 bases short and J 2 bases short, with 7 bases between. Germline V gene data show CDR1 as ENHRY and CDR2 as SYGVKD. CDR3 DNA sequence: TGTGCCATCGGGATAGCTGGGGCCAACGTCCTGACTTTC. Translated: CAIGIAGANVLTF.

In its sample, this clone was seen a few times. The rearrangement links TRBV13 to TRBJ1-1, with D perhaps matching TRBD1 (5 bases). Germline loops: CDR1 PRHDT, CDR2 FYEKMQ (reference sequence). Trimming left V 2 bases short and J 4 bases short, with 11 bases between. The CDR3 sequence is 14 residues long. Here the CDR3 reads CASSLQGYGTEAFF. The CDR3 DNA reads TGTGCCAGCAGCTTACAGGGCTACGGCACTGAAGCTTTCTTT.

The chain joins TRBV9 to TRBJ2-3; the D call may be TRBD1 or TRBD2 (5 bases each). Per germline, CDR1 SGDLS and CDR2 YYNGEE. Trimming took 2 bases from V and 0 from J, leaving 13 bases between them. CDR3 length: 16 amino acids. CDR3 coding DNA: TGTGCCAGCAGCGTGGGGACCGCAGCTAGCACAGATACGCAGTATTTT. Protein: CASSVGTAASTDTQYF.